These 16 T cell receptor beta chains share one sample of origin, sequenced in a study of T-cell memory formation after mild COVID-19 (dated by TCRdb to the early 2020s). To prepare the library, 5' RACE was applied. The sample was run on an Illumina NovaSeq 6000. TCRdb applied fastp at Q25 and MiXCR to the public reads, then kept only in-frame beta chains. Rows with one shared CDR3 protein collapse into an entry with the most common genes and DNA. In all, the sample holds over 450,000 distinct CDR3 sequences, and roughly 21% of those were seen once. The ten largest clonotypes hold 9.5% to 15% of the sample. Sequenced sample: PBMCs or a T cell subset sorted from them (not recorded which). The receptors come from an adult woman who had mild COVID-19 (a few samples of this study predate the infection). The sample titles of this study are shuffled in the database, so cell type and time point are left out; the donor was told from shared clones.

The chain joins TRBV19 to TRBJ2-1, with TRBD2 matching 13 bases. Looked up from germline, CDR1 is LNHDA and CDR2 is SQIVND (reference sequence). Trimming cost V 10 bases and J 9 bases; bases outside gene matches: 6. The CDR3 length is 13 residues. CDR3 residues: CATGTSGNSEQFF. The CDR3 nucleotides read TGTGCCACCGGGACTAGCGGGAACAGTGAGCAGTTCTTC.

The CDR3 loop reads CASSEQGEDYEQYF. CDR3 bases: TGTGCCAGCAGTGAACAGGGAGAAGATTACGAGCAGTACTTC. The chain employs TRBV2 and TRBJ2-7; tentatively, D is TRBD1 or TRBD2 (5 bases each). Looked up from germline, CDR1 is SNHLY and CDR2 is FYNNEI. This CDR3 has 14 amino acids. V lost 2 bases, J lost 4 bases, and 12 bases lay in between.

This chain connects TRBV6-1 to TRBJ2-1; weak D call: TRBD2 (6 bases). V was pared by 7 bases and J by 9 bases, with 31 bases between. Germline V gene lookup returns CDR1 MNHNS and CDR2 SASEGT. The CDR3 has 18 residues. This chain's CDR3 is CASNRAAPGTYGGGEQFF. The DNA for the CDR3 is TGTGCCAGCAACCGAGCTGCCCCAGGGACTTATGGAGGTGGTGAGCAGTTCTTC.

The genes are TRBV6-2 or TRBV6-3 and TRBJ1-1, with a weak D call TRBD1 (5 bases). The CDR3 has 14 residues. CDR1 is MNHEY, CDR2 SVGEGT, per germline. Trimming took off 6 bases at V and 1 base at J, with 12 bases between the two ends. The CDR3 protein is CASSRGPQNTEAFF. The CDR3 coding sequence is TGTGCCAGCAGCCGGGGACCTCAGAACACTGAAGCTTTCTTT.

This clonotype has more than one count but fewer than ten. The V gene is TRBV9, the J gene TRBJ2-5, with 9 bases lining up with TRBD2. This CDR3 region has 16 residues. Germline-derived CDR1 and CDR2 are SGDLS and YYNGEE. The trim removed 3 bases at V and 2 bases at J, leaving 8 bases unmatched. DNA of the CDR3: TGTGCCAGCAGCGCCCCGGGACTAGCCCATCAAGAGACCCAGTACTTC. Protein sequence: CASSAPGLAHQETQYF.

This clonotype turned up a few times. This chain links TRBV7-9 with TRBJ2-5; no clear D gene. In germline, CDR1 is SEHNR, CDR2 FQNEAQ (reference sequence). V lost 5 bases and J lost 3, with 10 bases in between. The CDR3 contains 13 residues. The CDR3 reads CASSDLAEETQYF. The CDR3 DNA follows: TGTGCCAGCAGCGACCTGGCGGAAGAGACCCAGTACTTC.

This clonotype was picked up many times. The chain is built from TRBV29-1 and TRBJ2-7, with a possible D match to TRBD2 (5 bases). This CDR3 spans 11 amino acids. The V and J ends lost 4 bases and 3 bases respectively, with 7 bases between them. Germline assignment: CDR1 SQVTM and CDR2 ANQGSEA. The CDR3 region is CSVAGNYEQYF. CDR3 in DNA: TGCAGCGTTGCCGGGAACTACGAGCAGTACTTC.

The table lists this clonotype with a few counts. The chain links TRBV6-5 to TRBJ1-1, with a tentative D call TRBD1 (6 bases). Trimming removed 2 bases at V and 1 base at J, with 11 bases between. The CDR3 extends over 15 amino acids. CDR1 and CDR2 (germline): MNHEY, SVGAGI. Here the CDR3 DNA reads TGTGCCAGCAGTTACAGCGGGGGCAGGAACACTGAAGCTTTCTTT. Residues: CASSYSGGRNTEAFF.

The chain employs TRBV9 and TRBJ2-7; the match to TRBD2 covers 10 bases. The V gene's germline CDR1 is SGDLS and CDR2 YYNGEE. V trimming: 2 bases; J trimming: 5 bases; junction bases outside the gene matches: 7. CDR3 length equals 15 residues. This CDR3 is CASSVGGLASNEQYF. DNA for the CDR3: TGTGCCAGCAGCGTGGGGGGACTAGCGTCCAACGAGCAGTACTTC.

The J gene is TRBJ2-5, the V gene TRBV20-1; 9 nucleotides align to TRBD2. This CDR3 comprises 13 residues. V was pared by 5 bases and J by 4 bases, with 5 bases of the junction left unmatched. Germline CDR1 DFQATT, CDR2 SNEGSKA (reference sequence). CDR3 nucleotides: TGCAGTGCTCGCGGGGGGGCCATAGAGACCCAGTACTTC. It is translated as CSARGGAIETQYF.

The genes are TRBV25-1 and TRBJ2-7; 7 bases agree with TRBD1. Germline CDR1 reads MGHDK; CDR2 reads SYGVNS. This CDR3 comprises 17 residues. After removal of 3 bases from V and 5 bases from J, the junction contained 16 bases not matched to a gene. CDR3 bases: TGTGCCAGCAGTGAGTGGGGCAGGGGAGAGGGGGCAAACGAGCAGTACTTC. It yields the protein CASSEWGRGEGANEQYF.

V and J are TRBV24-1 and TRBJ1-2; D may be TRBD1 (5 bases). Germline CDR1 KGHDR, CDR2 SFDVKD. Trimming pared 9 bases from V and 2 bases from J, leaving 9 bases between. The CDR3 is 12 amino acids. CDR3 residues: CATSRGNYGYTF. The CDR3 DNA follows: TGTGCCACCTCTCGGGGGAACTATGGCTACACCTTC.

This clonotype occurred a few times. The V gene is TRBV6-5, the J gene TRBJ1-2, with 11 nucleotides matching TRBD1. The junction had 2 bases not matched to a gene; V was cut back by 6 bases and J by 5 bases. The germline V gene has CDR1 MNHEY and CDR2 SVGAGI. This CDR3 comprises 13 residues. Here the CDR3 reads CASRGDRGYGYTF. DNA of the CDR3: TGTGCCAGCAGGGGGGACAGGGGGTATGGCTACACCTTC.

In this sample, this clonotype turned up a few times. The chain recombines TRBV9 with TRBJ2-5; D is uncertain. This CDR3 region has 13 residues. Trimming stripped 0 bases from V and 5 bases from J, with 8 bases between. Germline CDR1 reads SGDLS; CDR2 reads YYNGEE. The CDR3 protein is CASSVDLWETQYF. CDR3 bases: TGTGCCAGCAGCGTAGACCTTTGGGAGACCCAGTACTTC.

This rearrangement joins TRBV20-1 to TRBJ1-6, with 7 nucleotides matching TRBD1. Trimming removed 6 bases from V and 7 bases from J; junction bases left unmatched: 6. CDR3 length: 13 residues. The germline gives CDR1 DFQATT, CDR2 SNEGSKA (reference sequence). The CDR3 nucleotides are TGCAGTGCAAGGGGACAGTCCAATTCACCCCTCCACTTT. Protein: CSARGQSNSPLHF.

This clonotype appeared many times. The genes are TRBV5-5 and TRBJ1-1; D is undetermined. Per the germline V gene, CDR1 is SGHKS and CDR2 is YYEKEE (reference sequence). CDR3 length equals 14 residues. Between the trimmed V and J ends, which lost 4 bases and 1 base, there was a span of 11 bases. CDR3 protein: CASSRMEGNTEAFF. For the CDR3, the DNA is TGTGCCAGCAGCCGCATGGAAGGGAACACTGAAGCTTTCTTT.